There are a few counts of the clone carrying this T cell receptor beta chain. What it recognizes is unknown. TCRdb reanalysed the reads using MiXCR and keeps one entry per CDR3 protein. The table shows a few hundred thousand distinct CDR3 sequences, with approximately 15% occurring only once. These data are taken from a study of T cell repertoires in cytomegalovirus infection. Whole-study results and caveats: CMV-specific TCR beta clonotypes restricted by HLA-C were the ones dominating the ex vivo response.

Trimming took 0 bases from V and 5 from J, leaving 11 bases between them. The CDR3 is 14 amino acids. CDR1 is DFQATT and CDR2 is SNEGSKA in the germline V gene (reference sequence). The origin of this receptor is a human donor in good health (CMV status not recorded). Some clones in this sample may be carry-over from other donors' samples. The rearrangement joins TRBV20-1 to TRBJ1-5; D not resolved. What was sequenced was CD8+ T cells from PBMCs. CDR3 nucleotides: TGCAGTGCTAGAGATAAAGGATTTGATCAGCCCCAGCATTTT. Its protein product is CSARDKGFDQPQHF.